This T cell receptor (beta chain) was sequenced in a study of CD8+CD57+ T cells in acquired aplastic anemia. Looking at the study overall: Isolated CD4+ and CD8+ cells, once sorted, yielded DNA averaging about 3.2 ug. On average, healthy donors gave around 10 million reads for CD4+ cells.

Genomic DNA, the template, was used for profiling of the TCR beta VDJ and CDR3. Via MiXCR, TCRdb re-called the reads, giving one row per CDR3 protein. The sample holds 150,000 to 200,000 distinct CDR3 sequences, roughly 45% seen once. This CDR3 has 16 amino acids. CDR1 and CDR2 from the germline V gene are LNHDA and SQIVND (reference sequence). The V and J ends lost 1 base and 3 bases respectively, with 14 bases between them. This clonotype was seen many times. The specimen sequenced was sorted CD4+, CD8+, or CD8+CD57+ T cells (not recorded which) from PBMCs. The clonotype was recovered from a human donor in good health. The V call is TRBV19, the J call TRBJ2-3; perhaps TRBD1 as D (6 bases). CDR3 in amino acids: CASSIGGQGPTDTQYF. The CDR3 DNA reads TGTGCCAGTAGTATAGGTGGGCAGGGGCCGACAGATACGCAGTATTTT.